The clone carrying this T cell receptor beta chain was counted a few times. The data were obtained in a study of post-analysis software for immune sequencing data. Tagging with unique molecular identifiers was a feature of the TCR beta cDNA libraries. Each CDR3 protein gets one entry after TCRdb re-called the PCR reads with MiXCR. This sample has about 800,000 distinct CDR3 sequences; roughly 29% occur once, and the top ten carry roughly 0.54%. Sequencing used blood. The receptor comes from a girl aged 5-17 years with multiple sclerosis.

CDR3 nucleotides: TGCAGTGCCACCCTCTCCCCTCGGACGGTTCTAGCGGGAGGGGGGCCTAGCACAGATACGCAGTATTTT. Translating gives CSATLSPRTVLAGGGPSTDTQYF. This chain uses TRBV20-1 with TRBJ2-3; TRBD2 agrees at 12 bases. This CDR3 is 23 amino acids long. The germline CDR1 and CDR2 sequences are DFQATT and SNEGSKA (reference sequence). The ends lost 6 bases at V and 0 bases at J; junction bases unmatched: 28.